This T cell receptor beta chain appears in the sequencing data of a study of T cells in Graves' hyperthyroidism and ophthalmopathy (dated by TCRdb to about 2019). The study in broad terms: Peripheral blood samples were taken at the time of initial diagnosis, prior to any treatment. In addition, the study compared T-cell repertoires in thyroid tissue and in blood from roughly 6 Graves' hyperthyroidism patients. To identify distinguishing TCR V-J signatures, a discovery cohort of 100 or so patients was used, comprising some 45 with Graves' ophthalmopathy and under 60 with stable Graves' hyperthyroidism. TCR Vbeta CDR3 sequencing of 135 peripheral blood samples (43 ophthalmopathy, 75 hyperthyroidism and approximately 17 progressor patients) is reported in the paper. Whether ophthalmopathy could be predicted prospectively was tested in an independent validation cohort made up of approximately 19 hyperthyroidism patients plus 17 patients who later progressed to ophthalmopathy. After blood sampling, hyperthyroidism patients were treated with methimazole at a starting dose of 30 mg daily, and ophthalmopathy patients were treated with high-dose intravenous methylprednisolone. The approximately 95 discovery patients were divided at random into training and test sets in a 7:3 ratio.

This clonotype occurred many times. There is no known antigen for this receptor. No base-level quality is on record; no much larger clone is a single base apart. V is cut by 1 base and J by 2 bases, and the space between the germline ends is 7 bases. Taken from the germline V gene, the CDR1 and CDR2 loops are SGHAT and FQNNGV. Reading from cysteine to phenylalanine, the CDR3 counts 14 amino acids. Only CDR3 DNA remains: 42 bases, in frame from the first base. Stable Graves' hyperthyroidism was defined as no progression to ophthalmopathy during 18 months of follow-up. Hyperthyroidism patients were newly diagnosed, had a disease duration of under 2 months, and were aged 18 to 65 years. Exclusion was applied to patients with uncontrolled infections, other autoimmune diseases, pregnancy or lactation. Diagnoses were based on clinical symptoms, serum thyroxine and TRAb, thyroid ultrasound and orbital computed tomography. PBMCs were separated from approximately 9.9 ml of fresh peripheral blood using Ficoll-Paque density gradient centrifugation. Total RNA was extracted with Trizol reagent, and quality was checked on an Agilent 2100 Bioanalyzer.

TCR beta CDR3 regions were amplified from RNA transcripts. A first-round RT-PCR of the TCR CDR3 used the HTBI primer set with the Qiagen OneStep RT-PCR kit. Libraries were constructed in a second round of multiplex PCR, after which size selection and purification were carried out. Sequencing of the libraries was done on an Illumina HiSeq2000 using paired-end 100 bp reads. The study's processing was this. SOAPnuke was used to process the raw data, removing reads that contained adapters or uncalled bases, had a mean Phred below 15, or lacked an exact match to the constant primer or identifier. COPE v1.2.5 was used to merge high-quality paired reads, and clonotypes were defined as unique nucleotide sequences. Clonotypes were aligned to IMGT TRBV, TRBD and TRBJ reference segments using MiTCR v1.1. Only V-J combinations with frequency above 0.0001, covering approximately 99% of repertoires, were analysed. A TCS score was defined as the ratio between F50 (clonal expansion) and ExV (chaos), using BLOSUM62-based TCRdist between CDR3 peptides within each V-J. Welch's t-statistics and random forest reduced roughly 530 V-J features to 13, which were used in a naive Bayes classifier (R e1071). Through fastp at Q25 and MiXCR, TCRdb rebuilt clones from the public reads, retaining in-frame beta chains. Each CDR3 protein appears once, grouped with its most common genes and DNA. The V and J calls come from TCRdb's annotation, not from the publication. This sample is represented by over 550,000 distinct CDR3 sequences; 15% to 20% of them were singletons. The top ten hold about 17% of the sample.

What the research found in general, with its limitations: Sample size was not statistically predetermined, and blinding of investigators to group allocation was not performed. In validation, the model predicted progression to ophthalmopathy a median of 6.5 months before onset, with about 67% sensitivity and 72.22% specificity. Blood samples also contained most of the expanded thyroid clonotypes (frequency above 0.001), which suggests that blood repertoires may reflect thyroid immune responses. In cross-validation, a model built on a 13 V-J signature told ophthalmopathy apart from stable hyperthyroidism with under 90% sensitivity and 81% to 82% specificity, and in testing the same model reached 80%/75%.

This receptor was identified in a young woman with Graves' hyperthyroidism. The V and J genes are TRBV11-2 and TRBJ2-3; confidence is insufficient to name the D gene. Sequenced: blood. CDR3 region: CASSLVRATDTQYF. The DNA reads as follows: TGTGCCAGCAGCTTAGTACGGGCCACAGATACGCAGTATTTT.